This is a list of T cell receptor beta chains from one sample in a study of shared clonotypes between healthy human individuals. Only in-frame clones appear in the TCRdb table, and some are missing; sequencing was by immunoSEQ multiplex PCR. The sample has approximately 240,000 clones, 60% to 70% seen once. Sequencing was carried out using memory CD4+ T cells sorted from blood. Every receptor here comes from a man under 40 in good health. Both conserved end residues are part of each CDR3. Each record gives: V gene, clone size, D gene, J gene, CDR3 DNA, CDR3 protein. A D gene is named only where the DNA matches it firmly. For some rows the clone size is stated as once, few or many, or as a class when expanded; others skip it.

>TRBV19|few|TRBD1|TRBJ1-2
TGTGCCAGTGATCCGGGACAGGGGTTTGGCTACACCTTC
CASDPGQGFGYTF
>TRBV28|many|NA|TRBJ1-2
TGTGCCAGCAGACAGTACGAAAGTAACTATGGCTACACCTTC
CASRQYESNYGYTF
>TRBV23-1|NA|TRBD1|TRBJ2-7
TGCGCCAGCAGTCAATCGTGGGGCCTACGCCCGGGACAGGAGCGGTCCTACGAGCAGTACTTC
CASSQSWGLRPGQERSYEQYF
>TRBV29-1|NA|NA|TRBJ2-6
TGCAGCGTTGAGGTAACTGGGGCCAACGTCCTGACTTTC
CSVEVTGANVLTF
>TRBV10-2|few|NA|TRBJ1-5
TGCGCCAGCAGCCCGGGTACAGGTAGCAATCAGCCCCAGCATTTT
CASSPGTGSNQPQHF
>TRBV28|once|TRBD2|TRBJ2-2
TGTGCCAGCAGTTTTCGGCTAGCGGGATCAATCACCGGGGAGCTGTTTTTT
CASSFRLAGSITGELFF
>TRBV5-1|few|NA|TRBJ2-4
TGCGCCAGCAGCTTGGTCGGGCGGACCCTAGCCAAAAACATTCAGTACTTC
CASSLVGRTLAKNIQYF
>TRBV27|NA|NA|TRBJ1-1
TGTGCCAGCAGTTTATCGATGGTATTTAACACTGAAGCTTTCTTT
CASSLSMVFNTEAFF
>TRBV19|many|NA|TRBJ1-1
TGTGCCAGTGATCCCGGGGACACTGAAGCTTTCTTT
CASDPGDTEAFF
>TRBV27|few|NA|TRBJ2-2
TGTGCCAGCAGCGCTAGGAACTTGAACACCGGGGAGCTGTTTTTT
CASSARNLNTGELFF
>TRBV6-5|NA|NA|TRBJ2-1
TGTGCCAGCAGTGAACCGGAGGAGCAGTTCTTC
CASSEPEEQFF
>TRBV11-2|NA|NA|TRBJ2-7
TGTGCCAGCAGCTTTGGGGGTTGGGTCGACGAGCAGTACTTC
CASSFGGWVDEQYF
>TRBV28|NA|TRBD2|TRBJ2-5
TGTGCCAGCGAGCTAGCGGGGGTCGAGGGGACCCAGTACTTC
CASELAGVEGTQYF
>TRBV11-2|NA|TRBD2|TRBJ2-7
TGTGCCAGCAGCTCCTTAGCGGGAGGGGGCTACGAGCAGTACTTC
CASSSLAGGGYEQYF
>TRBV5-1|few|NA|TRBJ1-2
TGCGCCAGCAGCCCCCAAGTCGGGGCTAACTATGGCTACACCTTC
CASSPQVGANYGYTF